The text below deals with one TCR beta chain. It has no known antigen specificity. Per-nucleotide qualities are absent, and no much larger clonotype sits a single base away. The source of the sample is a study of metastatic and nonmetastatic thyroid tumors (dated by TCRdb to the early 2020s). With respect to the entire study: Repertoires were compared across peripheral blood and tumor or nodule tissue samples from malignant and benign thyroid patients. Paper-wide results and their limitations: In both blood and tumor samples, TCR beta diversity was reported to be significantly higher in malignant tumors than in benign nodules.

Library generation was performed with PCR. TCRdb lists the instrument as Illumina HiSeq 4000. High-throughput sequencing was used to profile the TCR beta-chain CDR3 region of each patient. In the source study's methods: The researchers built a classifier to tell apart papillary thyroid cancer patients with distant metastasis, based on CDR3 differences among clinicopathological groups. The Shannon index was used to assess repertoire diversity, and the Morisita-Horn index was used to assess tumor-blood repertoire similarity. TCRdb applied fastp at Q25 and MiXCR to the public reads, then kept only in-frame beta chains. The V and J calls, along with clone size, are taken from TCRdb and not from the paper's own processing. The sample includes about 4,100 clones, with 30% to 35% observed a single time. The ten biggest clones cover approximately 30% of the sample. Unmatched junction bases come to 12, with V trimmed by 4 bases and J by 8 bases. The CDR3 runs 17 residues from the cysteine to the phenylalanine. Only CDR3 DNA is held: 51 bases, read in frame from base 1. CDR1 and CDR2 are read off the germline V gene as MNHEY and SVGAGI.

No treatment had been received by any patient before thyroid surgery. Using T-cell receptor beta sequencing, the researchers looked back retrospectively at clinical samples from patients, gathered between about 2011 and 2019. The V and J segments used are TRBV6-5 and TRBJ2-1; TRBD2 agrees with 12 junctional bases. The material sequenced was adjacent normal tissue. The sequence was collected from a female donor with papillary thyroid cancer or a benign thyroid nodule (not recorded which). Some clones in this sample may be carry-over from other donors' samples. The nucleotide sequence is TGTGCCAGCAGTTCGGGCCGACTAGCGGGAGCAATATATGAGCAGTTCTTC. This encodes CASSSGRLAGAIYEQFF.